This entry lists 20 T cell receptor beta chains sequenced from one sample in a study of blood T cell repertoires in COVID-19. TCRdb keeps only in-frame clones here, not all; method: immunoSEQ multiplex PCR. The sample comprises about 140,000 clones, roughly four fifths of which are singletons, and approximately 9% rests with the top ten. Sequencing was carried out using peripheral blood. Every receptor here comes from a woman over 75 in a cohort sampled during active or convalescent COVID-19.

V and J are TRBV24-1 and TRBJ2-3; 13 positions match TRBD2. Germline V gene data show CDR1 as KGHDR and CDR2 as SFDVKD. This CDR3 contains 17 residues. V dropped 3 bases and J dropped 6; count of bases not matched to a gene: 8. The DNA for the CDR3 is TGTGCCACCAGTGATCGCGGACTAGCGGGGGCCCAGGATACGCAGTATTTT. Amino acids: CATSDRGLAGAQDTQYF.

CDR3 DNA: TGTGCCAGCATTTCCGGGACAGGGGATGAAAAACTGTTTTTT. Residues: CASISGTGDEKLFF. The chain uses TRBV2 and TRBJ1-4; the match to TRBD1 covers 10 bases. V shed 7 bases and J 6 bases; nucleotides not matched to a gene: 5. This CDR3 spans 14 amino acids. Germline V gives CDR1 SNHLY, CDR2 FYNNEI.

V usage is TRBV2 and J usage is TRBJ1-4; 10 bases line up with TRBD1. The CDR3 is made up of 13 amino acids. The trim removed 8 bases at V and 8 bases at J, leaving 5 bases unmatched. CDR1 is SNHLY, CDR2 FYNNEI, per germline. The CDR3 here is CASVGTGVEKLFF. The CDR3 DNA reads TGTGCCAGCGTTGGGACAGGGGTAGAAAAACTGTTTTTT.

This chain connects TRBV5-6 to TRBJ1-2; a weak D match, TRBD1 (5 bases). The germline CDR1 and CDR2 sequences are SGHDT and YYEEEE. The CDR3 is made up of 13 amino acids. Trimming removed 7 bases at V and 8 bases at J, with 18 bases between. The CDR3 region is CASVPGGRGGYTF. Here the CDR3 DNA reads TGTGCCAGCGTGCCCGGGGGTCGGGGAGGCTACACCTTC.

The rearrangement uses TRBV6-4 and TRBJ2-7; D remains unclear. The germline V gene encodes CDR1 MRHNA and CDR2 SNTAGT. CDR3 length: 13 residues. V was shortened by 6 bases and J by 6 bases, with 15 bases between the two germline ends. The CDR3 region is CASSETPLSEQYF. The CDR3 nucleotides read TGTGCCAGCAGCGAGACTCCCCTCTCCGAGCAGTACTTC.

In nucleotides, the CDR3 is TGTGCCAGCAGCGGGCTAGCGGGTGGTGAGCAGTTCTTC. Translation gives CASSGLAGGEQFF. V gene TRBV9 combines with J gene TRBJ2-1, with 8 bases identical to TRBD2. The CDR3 is 13 residues long. J lost 9 bases, V lost 3 bases, and 5 bases had no gene match. The germline V gene has CDR1 SGDLS and CDR2 YYNGEE.

The chain recombines TRBV4-3 with TRBJ1-6; no reliable D call. V was pared by 2 bases and J by 11 bases, with 16 bases between. This CDR3 has 15 amino acids. Germline loops: CDR1 LGHNA, CDR2 YSLEER. The CDR3 region has the DNA TGCGCCAGCAGCCAATACATCTCTCCGGGGACACCCCTCCACTTT. It specifies CASSQYISPGTPLHF.

V gene TRBV29-1 combines with J gene TRBJ1-2, with a weak D call TRBD1 (5 bases). Germline V gene sequence: CDR1 SQVTM, CDR2 ANQGSEA. Deletions cut 6 bases from V and 0 bases from J, with 8 bases between. This CDR3 has 12 amino acids. CDR3 residues: CSVRQTNYGYTF. The CDR3 region has the DNA TGCAGCGTAAGACAGACTAACTATGGCTACACCTTC.

The chain carries TRBV11-3 and TRBJ2-2, with 13 bases fitting TRBD2. The germline CDR1 and CDR2 sequences are SGHNT and YENEEA. The V and J ends lost 5 bases and 5 bases, in that order; junction bases with no gene match: 17. The CDR3 totals 20 residues. CDR3 coding DNA: TGTGCCAGCAGCCAAACCCCGGGACTAGCGGGGAGCCTGTGGACCGGGGAGCTGTTTTTT. Its protein is CASSQTPGLAGSLWTGELFF.

This chain's CDR3 is CASSARGGTAKRSGNTIYF. The CDR3 nucleotides are TGTGCCAGCAGCGCGAGAGGAGGGACAGCCAAAAGGTCTGGAAACACCATATATTTT. This chain uses TRBV7-9 with TRBJ1-3; 7 nucleotides match TRBD1. V lost 5 bases to trimming and J lost 1 base; unmatched junction nucleotides: 17. The germline V gene encodes CDR1 SEHNR and CDR2 FQNEAQ (reference sequence). The CDR3 extends over 19 amino acids.

This chain connects TRBV5-1 to TRBJ2-3; TRBD2 matches at 8 bases. The CDR3 totals 16 residues. Germline V gene data show CDR1 as SGHRS and CDR2 as YFSETQ. V trimming: 0 bases; J trimming: 2 bases; junction bases outside the gene matches: 5. CDR3: CASSLVAGGYTDTQYF. CDR3 nucleotides: TGCGCCAGCAGCTTGGTCGCGGGGGGATACACAGATACGCAGTATTTT.

The V and J genes are TRBV18 and TRBJ2-7, with unresolved D. Germline V lookup: CDR1 KGHSH, CDR2 LQKENI. The CDR3 totals 14 residues. The germline V and J ends were trimmed by 0 bases and 3 bases, with 9 bases remaining between them. DNA for the CDR3: TGTGCCAGCTCACCACCAGGCGGAAACTACGAGCAGTACTTC. It codes for CASSPPGGNYEQYF.

The CDR3 here is CASSYWPTNTGELFF. The DNA for the CDR3 is TGTGCCAGCAGTTACTGGCCAACGAACACCGGGGAGCTGTTTTTT. The chain couples TRBV6-5 to TRBJ2-2; unclear D gene. This CDR3 spans 15 amino acids. V was clipped by 1 base and J by 0 bases, with 6 bases between them. Germline CDR1 reads MNHEY; CDR2 reads SVGAGI.

This chain joins TRBV18 and TRBJ2-5, with TRBD1 identical over 9 bases. J lost 5 bases, V lost 3 bases, and 7 bases had no gene match. Germline lookup yields CDR1 KGHSH and CDR2 LQKENI. The CDR3 is made up of 15 amino acids. This CDR3 is CASSPRQGDDETQYF. The DNA of the CDR3 is TGTGCCAGCTCACCCAGACAGGGGGACGACGAGACCCAGTACTTC.

This chain joins TRBV9 and TRBJ2-2; possible D gene TRBD2, 6 bases. This CDR3 comprises 15 residues. Trimming cost V 0 bases and J 6 bases, with 12 bases left between them. The germline gives CDR1 SGDLS, CDR2 YYNGEE. This CDR3 is CASSVGTTEAGELFF. CDR3 sequence (DNA): TGTGCCAGCAGCGTAGGGACTACCGAGGCCGGGGAGCTGTTTTTT.

This chain connects TRBV14 to TRBJ1-2; a possible D gene is TRBD1 (6 bases). V was cut by 4 bases and J by 4 bases, with 19 bases left in between. The germline V gene has CDR1 SGHDN and CDR2 FVKESK. The CDR3 extends over 16 amino acids. The CDR3 is CASSRGPGGHSYGYTF. The CDR3 region has the DNA TGTGCCAGCAGCCGGGGACCGGGGGGCCACAGCTATGGCTACACCTTC.

There are a few counts of this clone. The chain joins TRBV4-2 to TRBJ1-2; a weak D match, TRBD1 (5 bases). The length of the CDR3 is 14 residues. Germline V lookup: CDR1 LGHNA, CDR2 YNFKEQ. V was clipped by 1 base and J by 5 bases, with 11 bases between them. CDR3 bases: TGTGCCAGCAGCCAAGCCCGGGACTTATATGGCTACACCTTC. This encodes CASSQARDLYGYTF.

The gene calls are TRBV3-1 (or the pseudogene TRBV3-2) and TRBJ2-7; 9 bases are shared with TRBD1. The junction had 1 base not matched to a gene; V was cut back by 4 bases and J by 3 bases. Germline V lookup: CDR1 LGHDT, CDR2 YNNKEL (reference sequence). The CDR3 consists of 13 residues. CDR3 sequence reads: CASSPGQGYEQYV. The CDR3 DNA follows: TGTGCCAGCAGCCCGGGACAGGGCTACGAGCAGTACGTC.

In its sample, this clone was seen many times. The rearrangement joins TRBV6-6 to TRBJ2-7, with a weak D call TRBD2 (5 bases). This CDR3 has 14 residues. Looked up from germline, CDR1 is MNHNY and CDR2 is SVGAGI (reference sequence). Trimming left V 5 bases short and J 2 bases short, with 13 bases between. The DNA of the CDR3 is TGTGCCAGCAGTGACCTACTAGTACCCTACGAGCAGTACGTC. Protein product: CASSDLLVPYEQYV.

The chain uses TRBV5-1 and TRBJ2-1, with D possibly TRBD1 on 6 matching bases. V gave up 6 bases and J gave up 2 bases, with 12 bases separating them. The CDR3 consists of 14 residues. Germline lookup yields CDR1 SGHRS and CDR2 YFSETQ. DNA for the CDR3: TGCGCCAGCACGGCAGGACAGACCTACAATGAGCAGTTCTTC. Translated, it gives CASTAGQTYNEQFF.